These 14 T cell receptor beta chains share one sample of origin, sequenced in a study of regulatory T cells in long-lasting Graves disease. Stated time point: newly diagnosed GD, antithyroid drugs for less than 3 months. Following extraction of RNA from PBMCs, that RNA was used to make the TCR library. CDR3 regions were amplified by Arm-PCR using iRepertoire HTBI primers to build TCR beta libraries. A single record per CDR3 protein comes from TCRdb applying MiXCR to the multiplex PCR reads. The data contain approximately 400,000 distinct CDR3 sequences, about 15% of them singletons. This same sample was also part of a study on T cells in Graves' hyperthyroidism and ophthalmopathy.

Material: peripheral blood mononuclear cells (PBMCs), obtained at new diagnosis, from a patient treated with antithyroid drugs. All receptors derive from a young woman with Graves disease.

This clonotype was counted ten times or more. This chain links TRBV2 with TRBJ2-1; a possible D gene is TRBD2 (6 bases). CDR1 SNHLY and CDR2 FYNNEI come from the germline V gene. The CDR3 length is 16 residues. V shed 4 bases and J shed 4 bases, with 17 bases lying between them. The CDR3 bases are TGTGCCAGCAGTGGAAGGTCAGGGAGCGGGTACAATGAGCAGTTCTTC. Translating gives CASSGRSGSGYNEQFF.

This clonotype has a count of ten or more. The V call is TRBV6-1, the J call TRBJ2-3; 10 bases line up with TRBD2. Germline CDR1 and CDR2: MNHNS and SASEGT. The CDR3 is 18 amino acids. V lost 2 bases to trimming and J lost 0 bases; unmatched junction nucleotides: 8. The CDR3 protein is CASSEWRTSGTSTDTQYF. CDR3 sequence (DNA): TGTGCCAGCAGTGAATGGCGGACTAGCGGCACTAGCACAGATACGCAGTATTTT.

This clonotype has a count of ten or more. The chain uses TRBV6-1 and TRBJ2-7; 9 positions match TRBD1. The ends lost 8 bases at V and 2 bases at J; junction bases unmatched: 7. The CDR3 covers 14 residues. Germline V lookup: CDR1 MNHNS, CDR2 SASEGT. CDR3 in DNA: TGTGCCAGCGGCTCGGACAGGGGTACCTACGAGCAGTACTTC. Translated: CASGSDRGTYEQYF.

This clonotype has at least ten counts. DNA for the CDR3: TGCAGCGTTGGAGGACTAGCGGGAGGGCTGGGCGAGCAGTACTTC. It yields the protein CSVGGLAGGLGEQYF. The chain carries TRBV29-1 and TRBJ2-7, with 15 nucleotides matching TRBD2. The CDR3 is made up of 15 amino acids. V was clipped by 4 bases and J by 6 bases; unmatched bases: 7. From germline, CDR1 is SQVTM and CDR2 ANQGSEA.

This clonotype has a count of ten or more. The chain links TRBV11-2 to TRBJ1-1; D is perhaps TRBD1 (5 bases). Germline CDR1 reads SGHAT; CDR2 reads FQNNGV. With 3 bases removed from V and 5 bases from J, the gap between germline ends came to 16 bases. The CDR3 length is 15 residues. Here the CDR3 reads CASSFLGGRGTEAFF. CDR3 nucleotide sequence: TGTGCCAGCAGCTTTCTGGGGGGTAGAGGTACTGAAGCTTTCTTT.

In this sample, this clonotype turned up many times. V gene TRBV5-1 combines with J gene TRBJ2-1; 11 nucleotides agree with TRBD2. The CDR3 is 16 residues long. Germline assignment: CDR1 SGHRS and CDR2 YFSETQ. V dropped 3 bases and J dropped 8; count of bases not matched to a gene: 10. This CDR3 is CASSSASGRIADEQFF. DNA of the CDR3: TGCGCCAGCAGCTCGGCTAGCGGGAGGATAGCCGATGAGCAGTTCTTC. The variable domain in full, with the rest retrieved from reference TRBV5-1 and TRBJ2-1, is KAGVTQTPRYLIKTRGQQVTLSCSPISGHRSVSWYQQTPGQGLQFLFEYFSETQRNKGNFPGRFSGRQFSNSRSEMNVSTLELGDSALYLCASSSASGRIADEQFFGPGTRLTVL.

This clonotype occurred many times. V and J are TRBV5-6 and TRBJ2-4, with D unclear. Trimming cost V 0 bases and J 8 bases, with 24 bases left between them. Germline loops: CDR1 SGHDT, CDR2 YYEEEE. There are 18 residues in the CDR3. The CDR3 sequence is CASSLGEIRRLRGDIQYF. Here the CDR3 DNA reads TGTGCCAGCAGCTTGGGGGAAATAAGGCGTTTGAGAGGAGACATTCAGTACTTC.

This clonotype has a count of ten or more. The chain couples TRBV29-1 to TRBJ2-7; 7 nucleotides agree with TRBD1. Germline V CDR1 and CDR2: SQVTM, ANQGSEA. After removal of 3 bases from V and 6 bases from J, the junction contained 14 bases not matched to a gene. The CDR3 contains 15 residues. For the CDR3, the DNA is TGCAGCGTTGAGTTGAAGGACAGGCGGGTTGGCGAGCAGTACTTC. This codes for CSVELKDRRVGEQYF.

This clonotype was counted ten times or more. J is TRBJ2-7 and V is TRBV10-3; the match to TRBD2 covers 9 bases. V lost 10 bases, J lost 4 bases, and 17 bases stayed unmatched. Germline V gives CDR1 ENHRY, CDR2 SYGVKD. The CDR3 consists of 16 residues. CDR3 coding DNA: TGTGCCACCCACGGTCCCTCAGCGGGAGGTGGGTACGAGCAGTACTTC. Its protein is CATHGPSAGGGYEQYF.

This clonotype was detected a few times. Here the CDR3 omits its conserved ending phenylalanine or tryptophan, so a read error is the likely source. This CDR3 reads CASRLDRTAPYEQYL. The CDR3 region has the DNA TGTGCCAGCAGACTAGATAGGACTGCCCCATACGAGCAGTACCTC. The chain links TRBV3-1 to TRBJ2-7; a weak D match, TRBD2 (5 bases). The CDR3 spans 15 residues. V was shortened by 6 bases and J by 4 bases, with 19 bases between the two germline ends. Germline V gene sequence: CDR1 LGHDT, CDR2 YNNKEL (reference sequence).

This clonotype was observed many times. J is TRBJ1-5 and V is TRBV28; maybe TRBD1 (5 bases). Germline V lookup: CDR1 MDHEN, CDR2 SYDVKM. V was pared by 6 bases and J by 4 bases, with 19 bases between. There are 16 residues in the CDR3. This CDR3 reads CASRYFPGRGNQPQHF. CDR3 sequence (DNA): TGTGCCAGCAGATATTTTCCGGGACGGGGGAATCAGCCCCAGCATTTT.

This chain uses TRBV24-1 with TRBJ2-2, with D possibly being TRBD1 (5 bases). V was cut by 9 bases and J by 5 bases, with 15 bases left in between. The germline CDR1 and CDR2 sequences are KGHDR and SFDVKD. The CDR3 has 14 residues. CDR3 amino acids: CATGRGFPTGELFF. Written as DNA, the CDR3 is TGTGCCACCGGAAGGGGATTTCCAACCGGGGAGCTGTTTTTT.

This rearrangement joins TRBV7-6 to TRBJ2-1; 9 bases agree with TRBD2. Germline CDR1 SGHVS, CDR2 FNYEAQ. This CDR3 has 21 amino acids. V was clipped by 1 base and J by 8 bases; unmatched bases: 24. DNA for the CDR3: TGTGCCAGCAGCTTAGTGACAGCCCTACCCAGGGCGGGAGGGCCAGGGGATGAGCAGTTCTTC. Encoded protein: CASSLVTALPRAGGPGDEQFF.

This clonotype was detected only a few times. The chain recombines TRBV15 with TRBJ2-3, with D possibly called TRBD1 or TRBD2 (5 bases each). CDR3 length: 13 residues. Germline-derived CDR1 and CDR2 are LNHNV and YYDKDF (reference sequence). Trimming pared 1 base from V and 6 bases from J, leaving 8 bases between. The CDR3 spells CATSRVGTDTQYF. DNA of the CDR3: TGTGCCACCAGCAGAGTGGGGACCGATACGCAGTATTTT.